This passage covers 6 T cell receptor beta chains from one sample sequenced in a study of human T cells and chemical hapten exposure. TCRdb processed the RACE reads anew with MiXCR; each CDR3 protein has one entry. The data show 65,000 or so distinct CDR3 sequences, about 6.5% seen once. Time point indicated: healthy volunteer bleed at 6 weeks. Whole blood, unfractionated, served as the material for total RNA extraction. The sample taken for sequencing was whole blood. These receptors all stem from a female donor in good health. Some clones in this sample may be carry-over from other donors' samples.

In its sample, this clonotype was seen a few times. The J gene is TRBJ2-1, the V gene TRBV5-1; D not certain. Trimming stripped 0 bases from V and 8 bases from J, with 6 bases between. The CDR3 totals 12 residues. Germline lookup yields CDR1 SGHRS and CDR2 YFSETQ. The CDR3 loop reads CASSLEGYEQFF. In nucleotides, the CDR3 is TGCGCCAGCAGCTTGGAAGGGTATGAGCAGTTCTTC.

This clonotype was observed a few times. The chain recombines TRBV12-3 or TRBV12-4 with TRBJ2-1; D is perhaps TRBD2 (6 bases). The CDR3 loop spans 13 amino acids. Trimming removed 4 bases at V and 9 bases at J, with 13 bases between. Written as DNA, the CDR3 is TGTGCCAGCAGTTGGGCAGGGCGGGGTGAGCAGTTCTTC. Protein product: CASSWAGRGEQFF.

This clonotype has at least ten counts. The V call is TRBV29-1, the J call TRBJ1-2; maybe TRBD1 (5 bases). Germline assignment: CDR1 SQVTM and CDR2 ANQGSEA. The CDR3 runs 13 residues. V lost 7 bases to trimming and J lost 4 bases, with 16 bases between them. The CDR3 is CSAFGGTVYGYTF. The DNA of the CDR3 is TGCAGCGCCTTCGGAGGGACGGTCTATGGCTACACCTTC.

The chain employs TRBV5-4 and TRBJ2-4, with 9 bases lining up with TRBD1. The CDR3 is made up of 13 amino acids. The germline V gene has CDR1 SGHNT and CDR2 YYREEE (reference sequence). V shed 5 bases, J shed 10 bases, and the junction held 7 bases outside the gene matches. CDR3: CASSWDRDNIQYF. The DNA for the CDR3 is TGTGCCAGCAGTTGGGACAGGGATAATATTCAGTACTTC.

There are many counts of this clonotype. The CDR3 is CASRTTGTTEAFF. For the CDR3, the DNA is TGCGCCAGCAGGACTACAGGGACCACTGAAGCTTTCTTT. This chain uses TRBV5-1 with TRBJ1-1, with D perhaps matching TRBD1 (6 bases). V lost 5 bases and J lost 4, with 12 bases in between. The CDR3 runs 13 residues. Germline V gene data show CDR1 as SGHRS and CDR2 as YFSETQ.

This clonotype was recorded many times. The gene calls are TRBV29-1 and TRBJ2-3; 7 nucleotides line up with TRBD1. There are 12 residues in the CDR3. J was trimmed by 8 bases and V by 3 bases; bases with no gene match: 5. Per germline, CDR1 SQVTM and CDR2 ANQGSEA. CDR3 nucleotide sequence: TGCAGCGTTGACAGGGGGAAGGTTACGCAGTATTTT. Residues: CSVDRGKVTQYF.